This entry describes one T cell receptor (beta chain). The method was immunoSEQ multiplex PCR; TCRdb's version includes in-frame clones alone and lacks a portion of them. This table has a few hundred thousand clones, roughly 87% appearing once. Germline V CDR1 and CDR2: GTSNPN, SVGIG (reference sequence). V lost 0 bases, J lost 10 bases, and 12 bases lay in between. This CDR3 contains 13 residues. This entry belongs to a study of blood T cell repertoires in COVID-19. Study details: Acute and convalescent COVID-19 specimens originated in the United States, Italy and Spain. T cells, B-cell-depleted T cells, or PBMCs supplied cDNA or gDNA.

Clinical histories supplied by participants themselves formed the basis of cohort assignment. Recovered status applied to Cohort 3 donors who had two consecutive negative PCRs. It also applied to those with clearance or with symptom resolution. The V and J genes are TRBV30 and TRBJ1-4; a weak D match, TRBD1 (6 bases). The sequence came from a woman aged 30 to 39 who had recovered from COVID-19. The sample taken for sequencing was PBMCs or T cells enriched from blood (not recorded which). The CDR3 DNA follows: TGTGCCTGGAGTGTTGCCAGGGGTGGAAAACTGTTTTTT. It codes for CAWSVARGGKLFF. Full variable domain (remainder filled in from reference TRBV30 and TRBJ1-4): SQTIHQWPATLVQPVGSPLSLECTVEGTSNPNLYWYRQAAGRGLQLLFYSVGIGQISSEVPQNLSASRPQDRQFILSSKKLLLSDSGFYLCAWSVARGGKLFFGSGTQLSVL.